This entry is about one TCR beta chain. Its cognate antigen is unknown. The entry originates in a study of cytomegalovirus exposure and HLA in healthy donors. 60 Vbeta and 13 Jbeta primers were used in PCR. The data were produced by immunoSEQ multiplex PCR, yet TCRdb's version contains in-frame clones alone and is incomplete. The table has approximately 240,000 clones, roughly 82% seen once. Notes on the study in general: It was reported that TCR beta sequences correctly inferred the HLA-A and HLA-B alleles for most subjects. In a later analysis, compared with equally common non-associated chains, HLA-associated beta chains were more expanded.

CDR3 length equals 14 residues. The V and J ends lost 0 bases and 6 bases respectively, with 12 bases between them. Germline V gene sequence: CDR1 LGHNA, CDR2 YSLEER. This clonotype was sampled from a woman aged 40 to 50 in good health and CMV-seropositive. Source material: PBMCs. This rearrangement joins TRBV4-3 to TRBJ2-7; no firm D call. This CDR3 reads CASSQEQGSTEQYF. DNA for the CDR3: TGCGCCAGCAGCCAAGAGCAAGGTAGCACCGAGCAGTACTTC.